This T cell receptor beta chain stems from a study of identical twins. Whole-study findings and limits: Recombination models fit unrelated individuals' TCR alpha sharing but underestimated twins'. Within beta out-of-frame sequences, the excess sharing observed between twins was weaker. For cord blood, abundant beta clonotypes had fewer insertions, unlike memory repertoires, which showed none.

TCRdb re-called the 5' RACE reads through MiXCR, storing one row per CDR3 protein. Among hundreds of thousands of distinct CDR3 sequences, 5.5% to 7.5% were seen once, and the ten largest hold 1.5% to 2%. Many counts were recorded for this clonotype. Its antigen is not known. The CDR3 covers 14 residues. V lost 2 bases to trimming and J lost 2 bases, with 10 bases between them. In germline, CDR1 is SGHKS, CDR2 YYEKEE (reference sequence). The chain combines TRBV5-5 with TRBJ2-5, with D possibly being TRBD1 (6 bases). The source of this sequence is a man aged 18 to 29 in good health. The sequencing sample was made of naive T cells sorted from blood. The CDR3 loop reads CASSFFQGQETQYF. CDR3 nucleotides: TGTGCCAGCAGCTTTTTTCAGGGGCAAGAGACCCAGTACTTC.